These 32 T cell receptor beta chains came from one sample sequenced in a study of cytomegalovirus exposure and HLA in healthy donors (dated by TCRdb to the late 2010s). The protocol used for the library was the immunoSEQ multiplex PCR assay. For the multiplex PCR, a mixture combining 60 forward primers for TCR Vbeta segments and 13 reverse primers for TCR Jbeta segments was used. This immuneACCESS table, as held by TCRdb, lists in-frame sequences with V and J called but not all clones. Of the missing ones, under half trace to an unresolved V gene in checked studies; the others have no known cause. The sample has 85,000 to 120,000 clones on record, about three quarters of them singletons. The biggest ten clones account for 0.79% of the sample. Sequences were obtained from PBMCs. The receptors were gathered from a boy younger than 18 in good health and CMV-seronegative.

The genes are TRBV30 and TRBJ1-5; no clear D gene. The CDR3 has 15 residues. The V gene's germline CDR1 is GTSNPN and CDR2 SVGIG (reference sequence). V lost 5 bases and J lost 7, with 21 bases in between. Here the CDR3 DNA reads TGTGCCTGGGCCGCGGGGTTAGTCTCGGGCCAGCCCCAGCATTTT. The encoded protein is CAWAAGLVSGQPQHF.

This clone was counted a few times. This chain joins TRBV5-4 and TRBJ1-2; D is uncertain. V gave up 1 base and J gave up 8 bases, with 12 bases separating them. There are 13 residues in the CDR3. CDR1 and CDR2 from the germline V gene are SGHNT and YYREEE (reference sequence). Here the CDR3 DNA reads TGTGCCAGCAGCTTGAGCGGCCGGGGAGGCTACACCTTC. It translates to CASSLSGRGGYTF.

The chain is built from TRBV5-5 and TRBJ1-6; perhaps TRBD1 as D (6 bases). CDR3 length: 15 amino acids. Germline V gene sequence: CDR1 SGHKS, CDR2 YYEKEE (reference sequence). Trimming shortened V by 6 bases and J by 7 bases, and 17 bases separated the two germline ends. The DNA of the CDR3 is TGTGCCAGCACCCACGGACGGACAGTCAATTCACCCCTCCACTTT. This sequence encodes CASTHGRTVNSPLHF.

The genes are TRBV5-1 and TRBJ2-2; no clear D gene. Germline lookup yields CDR1 SGHRS and CDR2 YFSETQ. With 0 bases removed from V and 6 bases from J, the gap between germline ends came to 9 bases. This CDR3 is built from 14 residues. For the CDR3, the DNA is TGCGCCAGCAGCTTGGGAGTGGTGGCCGGGGAGCTGTTTTTT. It specifies CASSLGVVAGELFF.

The chain is built from TRBV2 and TRBJ1-5; 8 bases map to TRBD1. Trimming at V came to 7 bases and at J to 5 bases, leaving 7 bases not matched to a gene. This CDR3 is 14 amino acids long. Germline assignment: CDR1 SNHLY and CDR2 FYNNEI. As DNA, the CDR3 is TGTGCCAGCACGACGGACAGGGCGCATCAGCCCCAGCATTTT. It encodes CASTTDRAHQPQHF.

The chain uses TRBV27 and TRBJ1-1, with D possibly being TRBD1 (6 bases). Between the trimmed V and J ends, which lost 2 bases and 0 bases, there was a span of 7 bases. The length of the CDR3 is 14 residues. Germline CDR1 is MNHEY and CDR2 is SMNVEV (reference sequence). CDR3 protein: CASSLTGLNTEAFF. CDR3 DNA: TGTGCCAGCAGTTTAACAGGGCTGAACACTGAAGCTTTCTTT.

The chain is built from TRBV7-9 and TRBJ2-5, with a weak D call TRBD1 (6 bases). V lost 5 bases and J 2 bases, leaving 9 bases between the germline ends. The germline CDR1 and CDR2 sequences are SEHNR and FQNEAQ (reference sequence). The CDR3 sequence is 13 residues long. The CDR3 sequence: CASSHDRQETQYF. Here the CDR3 DNA reads TGTGCCAGCAGCCACGACAGGCAAGAGACCCAGTACTTC.

The chain combines TRBV7-9 with TRBJ1-3; D is unclear. Germline CDR1 reads SEHNR; CDR2 reads FQNEAQ (reference sequence). This CDR3 comprises 14 residues. V gave up 4 bases and J gave up 0 bases, with 7 bases separating them. CDR3 sequence: CASSSTSSGNTIYF. The CDR3 nucleotides read TGTGCCAGCAGCTCGACAAGCTCTGGAAACACCATATATTTT.

The chain carries TRBV10-3 and TRBJ2-3, with 11 bases identical to TRBD2. The CDR3 has 15 residues. Trimming at V came to 8 bases and at J to 2 bases, leaving 6 bases not matched to a gene. The germline V gene encodes CDR1 ENHRY and CDR2 SYGVKD. CDR3 loop: CAIGGTSGPTDTQYF. DNA of the CDR3: TGTGCCATCGGAGGGACTAGCGGCCCCACAGATACGCAGTATTTT.

This chain connects TRBV5-5 to TRBJ2-2; TRBD1 might be the D (6 bases). The germline V and J ends were trimmed by 6 bases and 1 base, with 13 bases remaining between them. The V gene's germline CDR1 is SGHKS and CDR2 YYEKEE (reference sequence). The CDR3 extends over 15 amino acids. The CDR3 region has the DNA TGTGCCAGCATGGCCGGGACACAGAACACCGGGGAGCTGTTTTTT. Protein sequence: CASMAGTQNTGELFF.

This rearrangement joins TRBV28 to TRBJ2-1, with unresolved D. CDR1 is MDHEN, CDR2 SYDVKM, per germline. V was trimmed by 3 bases and J by 9 bases, leaving 6 bases between them. CDR3 size: 11 residues. CDR3 in DNA: TGTGCCAGCAGTTTTACCGGTGAGCAGTTCTTC. Translation gives CASSFTGEQFF.

V usage is TRBV6-5 and J usage is TRBJ2-5; TRBD1 might be the D (5 bases). V shed 6 bases and J shed 5 bases, with 16 bases lying between them. CDR3 length: 14 amino acids. CDR1 is MNHEY and CDR2 is SVGAGI in the germline V gene. This CDR3 reads CASSHPRDRETQYF. The CDR3 DNA reads as TGTGCCAGCAGCCACCCCAGGGATCGGGAGACCCAGTACTTC.

Worth noting for this clone: The same CDR3 can be traced to other DNA sequences in this sample. This sequence joins TRBV7-2 and TRBJ2-7; the D gene is possibly TRBD1 (5 bases). Germline V gene sequence: CDR1 SGHTA, CDR2 FQGNSA. CDR3 length equals 14 residues. Trimming cost V 1 base and J 2 bases, with 9 bases left between them. The CDR3 DNA sequence: TGTGCCAGCAGCTTAGGGCAGGGCGCCTACGAGCAGTACTTC. Amino acids: CASSLGQGAYEQYF.

The gene calls are TRBV2 and TRBJ1-5, with TRBD1 identical over 10 bases. This CDR3 is 22 amino acids long. V lost 3 bases and J lost 4; bases outside the gene matches: 24. Germline-derived CDR1 and CDR2 are SNHLY and FYNNEI. The CDR3 region is CASSDPRSGVPGQGFVNQPQHF. The DNA of the CDR3 is TGTGCCAGCAGTGACCCACGCTCTGGCGTCCCGGGACAGGGGTTCGTTAATCAGCCCCAGCATTTT.

This chain links TRBV10-1 with TRBJ2-7; TRBD1 aligns across 9 bases. Germline V lookup: CDR1 WNHNN, CDR2 SYGVQD (reference sequence). CDR3 size: 14 residues. The trim removed 6 bases at V and 4 bases at J, leaving 7 bases unmatched. This CDR3 reads CASRPDRGAYEQYF. The DNA for the CDR3 is TGCGCCAGCAGACCCGACAGGGGGGCTTACGAGCAGTACTTC.

The gene calls are TRBV5-4 and TRBJ2-7; TRBD1 agrees at 9 bases. The length of the CDR3 is 15 residues. With 3 bases clipped from V and 2 bases from J, the junction kept 6 bases outside the gene matches. Germline CDR1 SGHNT, CDR2 YYREEE (reference sequence). Here the CDR3 reads CASSSPGQGPYEQYF. The CDR3 bases are TGTGCCAGCAGCTCTCCGGGACAGGGACCCTACGAGCAGTACTTC.

This chain connects TRBV21-1 to TRBJ1-4; TRBD1 is the table's D call and was not checked against the DNA. TRBV21-1 is labeled a pseudogene. The CDR3 loop spans 20 amino acids. CDR3 bases: TGTGCCAGCAGCGCAGGGGAGGACAGGGGGTCCCTTGCAACTAATGAAAAACTGTTTTTT. It yields the protein CASSAGEDRGSLATNEKLFF.

This chain links TRBV30 with TRBJ2-2; 13 bases are shared with TRBD2. The CDR3 contains 15 residues. The V segment lost 5 bases and the J segment 6 bases; nucleotides outside the gene matches: 6. From germline, CDR1 is GTSNPN and CDR2 SVGIG (reference sequence). In DNA, the CDR3 is TGTGCCTGGGCAGGACTAGCGGGAGCGTCCGGGGAGCTGTTTTTT. It specifies CAWAGLAGASGELFF.

This chain joins TRBV30 and TRBJ2-4; TRBD2 is a possible D gene (6 bases). CDR1 is GTSNPN and CDR2 is SVGIG in the germline V gene (reference sequence). This CDR3 has 13 residues. The V and J ends lost 0 bases and 6 bases respectively, with 9 bases between them. The CDR3 here is CAWSVNGRNIQYF. Here the CDR3 DNA reads TGTGCCTGGAGTGTTAACGGGAGAAACATTCAGTACTTC. Variable domain in full (rest from reference TRBV30 and TRBJ2-4): SQTIHQWPATLVQPVGSPLSLECTVEGTSNPNLYWYRQAAGRGLQLLFYSVGIGQISSEVPQNLSASRPQDRQFILSSKKLLLSDSGFYLCAWSVNGRNIQYFGAGTRLSVL.

The chain couples TRBV5-1 to TRBJ2-6; maybe TRBD2 (6 bases). The CDR3 extends over 18 amino acids. The V end was cut by 0 bases, the J end by 0 bases, with 13 bases between. Germline V gene lookup returns CDR1 SGHRS and CDR2 YFSETQ. The CDR3 region has the DNA TGCGCCAGCAGCTTGGCCCCCGCGGGGCGCTCTGGGGCCAACGTCCTGACTTTC. Its protein product is CASSLAPAGRSGANVLTF. Full variable domain (rest looked up from reference TRBV5-1 and TRBJ2-6): KAGVTQTPRYLIKTRGQQVTLSCSPISGHRSVSWYQQTPGQGLQFLFEYFSETQRNKGNFPGRFSGRQFSNSRSEMNVSTLELGDSALYLCASSLAPAGRSGANVLTFGAGSRLTVL.

The rearrangement uses TRBV7-6 and TRBJ1-2; D is unclear. V dropped 6 bases and J dropped 3 bases, with 8 bases sitting between them. The CDR3 runs 12 residues. Germline-derived CDR1 and CDR2 are SGHVS and FNYEAQ. Here the CDR3 DNA reads TGTGCCAGCAGATCCCTAGACTATGGCTACACCTTC. This encodes CASRSLDYGYTF. The full variable domain, rest sourced from reference TRBV7-6 and TRBJ1-2, is GAGVSQSPRYKVTKRGQDVALRCDPISGHVSLYWYRQALGQGPEFLTYFNYEAQQDKSGLPNDRFSAERPEGSISTLTIQRTEQRDSAMYRCASRSLDYGYTFGSGTRLTVV.

The chain carries TRBV6-4 and TRBJ2-2; D is undetermined. The germline V gene encodes CDR1 MRHNA and CDR2 SNTAGT. Trimming removed 0 bases from V and 4 bases from J, with 3 bases in between. The CDR3 runs to 13 residues. In DNA, the CDR3 is TGTGCCAGCAGTGACTCTAGCACCGGGGAGCTGTTTTTT. It is translated as CASSDSSTGELFF.

In this sample, this clone turned up once. The chain employs TRBV13 and TRBJ1-1; a weak D match, TRBD1 (5 bases). This CDR3 contains 12 residues. Trimming cost V 4 bases and J 11 bases, with 14 bases left between them. Germline V gene lookup returns CDR1 PRHDT and CDR2 FYEKMQ (reference sequence). CDR3 nucleotide sequence: TGTGCCAGCAGCTACATCCGGGACTGGGCTTTCTTT. Its translation is CASSYIRDWAFF.

The genes are TRBV12-5 and TRBJ1-1, with D possibly being TRBD1 (5 bases). Trimming took off 6 bases at V and 7 bases at J, with 12 bases between the two ends. The germline V gene encodes CDR1 LGHNT and CDR2 FRNRAP. The CDR3 length is 12 residues. The CDR3 bases are TGTGCTAGTGGCGACAGCCCTTATGAAGCTTTCTTT. It specifies CASGDSPYEAFF.

The rearrangement uses TRBV4-3 and TRBJ2-2, with D uncertain. V lost 0 bases and J lost 0, with 8 bases in between. Germline lookup yields CDR1 LGHNA and CDR2 YSLEER. This CDR3 spans 16 amino acids. In nucleotides, the CDR3 is TGCGCCAGCAGCCAAGATTATCAGACGAACACCGGGGAGCTGTTTTTT. It specifies CASSQDYQTNTGELFF.

J is TRBJ1-1 and V is TRBV10-3; no definite D call. The germline V and J ends were trimmed by 0 bases and 0 bases, with 8 bases remaining between them. The CDR3 runs to 15 residues. Germline CDR1 reads ENHRY; CDR2 reads SYGVKD. CDR3 sequence (DNA): TGTGCCATCAGTGAGTCTACAATGCTGAACACTGAAGCTTTCTTT. The encoded protein is CAISESTMLNTEAFF.

The chain is built from TRBV6-5 and TRBJ1-2; D remains unclear. Germline CDR1 is MNHEY and CDR2 is SVGAGI. V dropped 2 bases and J dropped 3 bases, with 10 bases sitting between them. The CDR3 covers 14 residues. The chain's CDR3 is CASSYIVGDYGYTF. DNA for the CDR3: TGTGCCAGCAGTTACATTGTAGGAGACTATGGCTACACCTTC.

The rearrangement joins TRBV5-6 to TRBJ2-3, with 15 nucleotides matching TRBD2. In germline, CDR1 is SGHDT, CDR2 YYEEEE. The trim removed 4 bases at V and 7 bases at J, leaving 4 bases unmatched. The CDR3 has 15 amino acids. The CDR3 region has the DNA TGTGCCAGCAGCAGGGGACTAGCGGGGGGTAATACGCAGTATTTT. This translates into CASSRGLAGGNTQYF.

This chain joins TRBV5-6 and TRBJ2-5; D remains unclear. Per the germline V gene, CDR1 is SGHDT and CDR2 is YYEEEE. CDR3 length: 13 amino acids. With 0 bases removed from V and 2 bases from J, the gap between germline ends came to 5 bases. CDR3 in amino acids: CASSLVRQETQYF. The CDR3 bases are TGTGCCAGCAGCTTGGTGAGACAAGAGACCCAGTACTTC.

This clone has a handful of counts. The V and J genes are TRBV6-6 and TRBJ2-1, with unresolved D. Trimming took 5 bases from V and 7 from J, leaving 6 bases between them. From germline, CDR1 is MNHNY and CDR2 SVGAGI (reference sequence). The CDR3 sequence is 11 residues long. The CDR3 DNA is TGTGCCAGCAGTCTACGGAATGAGCAGTTCTTC. Translation gives CASSLRNEQFF.

The chain recombines TRBV7-9 with TRBJ1-2, with D perhaps matching TRBD1 (5 bases). The CDR3 contains 12 residues. Trimming took off 5 bases at V and 5 bases at J, with 9 bases between the two ends. The germline V gene has CDR1 SEHNR and CDR2 FQNEAQ (reference sequence). The DNA for the CDR3 is TGTGCCAGCAGCCCGGGACTGTATGGCTACACCTTC. The encoded protein is CASSPGLYGYTF. Supplemented by reference TRBV7-9 and TRBJ1-2, the full variable domain reads DTGVSQNPRHKITKRGQNVTFRCDPISEHNRLYWYRQTLGQGPEFLTYFQNEAQLEKSRLLSDRFSAERPKGSFSTLEIQRTEQGDSAMYLCASSPGLYGYTFGSGTRLTVV.

The genes are TRBV7-9 and TRBJ1-2; tentatively, D is TRBD1 (6 bases). The CDR3 runs 15 residues. V was cut by 3 bases and J by 3 bases, with 14 bases left in between. CDR1 is SEHNR and CDR2 is FQNEAQ in the germline V gene (reference sequence). The CDR3 DNA follows: TGTGCCAGCAGCTTTACCAGGGGCCTGGACTATGGCTACACCTTC. Its protein is CASSFTRGLDYGYTF.